This T cell receptor beta chain was sequenced during a study of blood T cell repertoires in COVID-19. As for the study in general: Samples came from the United States, Italy and Spain, spanning acute and convalescent COVID-19.

This CDR3 contains 10 residues. Trimming left V 11 bases short and J 5 bases short, with 7 bases between. From germline, CDR1 is LNHDA and CDR2 SQIVND (reference sequence). Sequenced by immunoSEQ multiplex PCR; TCRdb stores in-frame clones only, minus some. The sample records 150,000 to 200,000 clones, 80% to 90% being singletons. The TCR comes from a man in his fifties with active or convalescent COVID-19. The material sequenced was peripheral blood. The chain links TRBV19 to TRBJ2-4; tentative D call: TRBD1 (5 bases). The CDR3 loop reads CAAGQNIQYF. As DNA, the CDR3 is TGTGCCGCAGGGCAAAACATTCAGTACTTC.